These 9 T cell receptor beta chains originate from one sample sequenced in a study of blood T cells in healthy people across ages. The second PCR ran roughly 6 to 11 cycles with a sample-barcoded 5' primer and J-beta primers. TCRdb re-analysed the 5' RACE reads in MiXCR, keeping a single row per CDR3 protein. The data show over 950,000 distinct CDR3 sequences, roughly 51% seen once. Sequenced: blood. These receptors all stem from a woman in her sixties in good health.

CDR3 residues: CASSLQIRGDYGYTF. The CDR3 DNA follows: TGTGCCAGCAGCTTACAAATCAGGGGCGACTATGGCTACACCTTC. The gene calls are TRBV7-9 and TRBJ1-2; perhaps TRBD1 as D (6 bases). CDR1 and CDR2 (germline): SEHNR, FQNEAQ (reference sequence). The CDR3 length is 15 residues. V gave up 2 bases and J gave up 3 bases, with 13 bases separating them.

With regard to this clonotype: Just one base apart from a much larger clone, this may be a read error. V and J are TRBV14 and TRBJ2-3; 8 bases map to TRBD1. The CDR3 extends over 18 amino acids. Germline CDR1 reads SGHDN; CDR2 reads FVKESK. The CDR3 reads CAGSQEKLGTGRGGTQYF. CDR3 DNA sequence: TGTGCCGGCAGCCAAGAAAAACTCGGGACAGGACGTGGCGGTACGCAGTATTTT.

V is TRBV7-8 and J is TRBJ1-2; TRBD1 matches 7 bases. V shed 5 bases, J shed 4 bases, and the junction held 13 bases outside the gene matches. The CDR3 length is 16 residues. The germline V gene encodes CDR1 SGHVS and CDR2 FQNEAQ. CDR3 sequence: CASSQKSGQAIYGYTF. The CDR3 DNA sequence: TGTGCCAGCAGCCAAAAAAGTGGACAGGCGATCTATGGCTACACCTTC.

The V and J genes are TRBV20-1 and TRBJ2-5; no definite D call. The tail of the sequence fits TRBJ2-7 better, so the J call may be wrong. Germline V gene sequence: CDR1 DFQATT, CDR2 SNEGSKA (reference sequence). This CDR3 comprises 11 residues. The CDR3 DNA reads as TGCAGCCCTGTCCTAGATCTCGAGCAGTACTTC. It translates to CSPVLDLEQYF.

Regarding this clonotype: Mismatch with germline at one junction end may stem from a read error. V and J are TRBV5-1 and TRBJ2-2; D gene uncertain. Germline CDR1 reads SGHRS; CDR2 reads YFSETQ. This CDR3 region has 14 residues. The CDR3 reads CAGSSGPQAGELFF. The CDR3 DNA reads as TGCGCCGGCAGCTCCGGGCCCCAAGCAGGGGAGCTGTTTTTT.

J is TRBJ2-7 and V is TRBV12-3 or TRBV12-4, with D possibly being TRBD1 (6 bases). This CDR3 contains 15 residues. The V end lost 7 bases, the J end lost 4 bases, and 20 bases lay between the germline ends. The DNA for the CDR3 is TGTGCCAGCAAGCCACCCACAGGGTTTTTTTACGAGCAGTACTTC. Protein sequence: CASKPPTGFFYEQYF.

This chain connects TRBV28 to TRBJ1-2, with 8 bases matching TRBD1. CDR1 and CDR2 (germline): MDHEN, SYDVKM. This CDR3 contains 13 residues. With V trimmed by 4 bases and J by 7 bases, 5 bases remained unmatched. The CDR3 spells CASSSDRVGGYTF. CDR3 in DNA: TGTGCCAGCAGTTCGGACAGGGTGGGTGGCTACACCTTC.

A few counts support this clonotype. V is TRBV15 and J is TRBJ2-3; D tentatively reads TRBD1 or TRBD2 (5 bases each). Germline values: CDR1 LNHNV, CDR2 YYDKDF (reference sequence). V was pared by 5 bases and J by 1 base, with 10 bases between. The CDR3 loop spans 14 amino acids. The CDR3 sequence is CATSRDGGTDTQYF. The CDR3 nucleotides are TGTGCCACCAGCCGGGACGGTGGCACAGATACGCAGTATTTT.

The J gene is TRBJ2-4, the V gene TRBV7-9, with D perhaps TRBD2 (6 bases). The V end was cut by 6 bases, the J end by 13 bases, with 25 bases between. The CDR3 length is 15 residues. Germline CDR1 SEHNR, CDR2 FQNEAQ (reference sequence). CDR3 region: CASSLEGYRGREQYF. As DNA, the CDR3 is TGTGCCAGCAGTCTAGAGGGATATCGTGGACGGGAGCAGTACTTC. The full variable domain, in which reference TRBV7-9 and TRBJ2-4 provide the parts outside the CDR3, is DTGVSQNPRHKITKRGQNVTFRCDPISEHNRLYWYRQTLGQGPEFLTYFQNEAQLEKSRLLSDRFSAERPKGSFSTLEIQRTEQGDSAMYLCASSLEGYRGREQYFGAGTRLSVL.